The clone carrying this T cell receptor beta chain was seen only a few times. Its target is not known. TCRdb independently ran MiXCR on the 5' RACE reads; one entry per CDR3 protein. The profile covers roughly 100,000 distinct CDR3 sequences, with approximately 15% appearing a single time and 28% taken by the ten largest. The sample is drawn from a study of T-cell memory formation after mild COVID-19. Regarding the study as a whole: The finding that pre-infection memory included some responding clones suggested that cross-reactive memory joined. CD4/CD8 balance characterized clones contracting day 15 to 85, and CD4+ skew characterized later expanders.

CDR1 and CDR2 from the germline V gene are SEHNR and FQNEAQ (reference sequence). The length of the CDR3 is 15 residues. After removal of 6 bases from V and 7 bases from J, the junction contained 8 bases not matched to a gene. Sequenced material: PBMCs or a T cell subset sorted from them (not recorded which). V and J are TRBV7-9 and TRBJ1-6; 8 bases align to TRBD1. The receptor's source is an adult woman who had mild COVID-19 (a few samples of this study predate the infection). Cell type and time point are not known. The CDR3 spells CASRDPGQVNSPLHF. CDR3 sequence (DNA): TGTGCCAGCAGGGATCCGGGACAGGTGAATTCACCCCTCCACTTT. Based on the CDR3 plus reference TRBV7-9 and TRBJ1-6, the full variable domain is DTGVSQNPRHKITKRGQNVTFRCDPISEHNRLYWYRQTLGQGPEFLTYFQNEAQLEKSRLLSDRFSAERPKGSFSTLEIQRTEQGDSAMYLCASRDPGQVNSPLHFGNGTRLTVT.